Each of the 22 T cell receptor beta chains below was sequenced from the same sample in a study of cytomegalovirus exposure and HLA in healthy donors. Some clones are missing from TCRdb's copy, which holds only in-frame ones; the method was immunoSEQ multiplex PCR. The sample records 130,000 to 150,000 clones, around 88% being singletons. Sequenced material: PBMCs. Source of these receptors: a woman aged 18-29 years in good health and CMV-seropositive.

This rearrangement joins TRBV7-2 to TRBJ1-6; D is undetermined. Germline assignment: CDR1 SGHTA and CDR2 FQGNSA. There are 15 residues in the CDR3. Between the trimmed V and J ends, which lost 4 bases and 6 bases, there was a span of 13 bases. This CDR3 reads CASSSVTRINSPLHF. The CDR3 DNA sequence: TGTGCCAGCAGCTCCGTGACAAGGATTAATTCACCCCTCCACTTT.

The genes are TRBV10-3 and TRBJ2-3; D may be TRBD2 (6 bases). V was clipped by 8 bases and J by 1 base, with 13 bases between them. The CDR3 is 14 residues long. CDR1 is ENHRY, CDR2 SYGVKD, per germline. The CDR3 sequence is CAIGGGVGTDTQYF. The DNA for the CDR3 is TGTGCCATCGGCGGCGGGGTCGGCACAGATACGCAGTATTTT.

This clone was seen more than once but under ten times. The chain employs TRBV6-5 and TRBJ1-6; tentative D call: TRBD1 (6 bases). V gave up 10 bases and J gave up 16 bases, with 26 bases separating them. Germline V gene sequence: CDR1 MNHEY, CDR2 SVGAGI. The length of the CDR3 is 14 residues. CDR3: CATANFMRTGPLHF. The CDR3 DNA follows: TGTGCCACCGCTAATTTCATGCGCACAGGGCCGCTCCACTTT.

This rearrangement joins TRBV7-2 to TRBJ2-7; no definite D call. The CDR3 runs to 13 residues. Germline V gene lookup returns CDR1 SGHTA and CDR2 FQGNSA. Trimming took 0 bases from V and 6 from J, leaving 9 bases between them. The CDR3 protein is CASSLAQAGEQYF. DNA for the CDR3: TGTGCCAGCAGCTTAGCCCAAGCAGGCGAGCAGTACTTC.

V is TRBV9 and J is TRBJ2-1; a possible D gene is TRBD2 (6 bases). CDR3 length: 17 residues. Germline CDR1 reads SGDLS; CDR2 reads YYNGEE. V was cut by 1 base and J by 1 base, with 15 bases left in between. The CDR3 sequence: CASSVSPAEGSYNEQFF. The DNA for the CDR3 is TGTGCCAGCAGCGTAAGTCCTGCGGAGGGGTCCTACAATGAGCAGTTCTTC.

The chain recombines TRBV7-9 with TRBJ2-1; TRBD2 matches 12 bases. CDR3 length: 14 residues. CDR1 is SEHNR and CDR2 is FQNEAQ in the germline V gene (reference sequence). The J segment lost 8 bases and the V segment lost 5 bases, leaving 4 bases of the junction unmatched. Here the CDR3 DNA reads TGTGCCAGCAGCCGACTAGCGGGAGATCATGAGCAGTTCTTC. Amino acids: CASSRLAGDHEQFF.

V gene TRBV18 combines with J gene TRBJ2-7; 7 nucleotides agree with TRBD1. Per germline, CDR1 KGHSH and CDR2 LQKENI. There are 15 residues in the CDR3. V shed 2 bases, J shed 5 bases, and the junction held 9 bases outside the gene matches. The CDR3 coding sequence is TGTGCCAGCTCACCATTAATTACAGGGGCCAACGAGCAGTACTTC. Amino acid sequence: CASSPLITGANEQYF. Filled out from reference TRBV18 and TRBJ2-7, the complete variable domain reads NAGVMQNPRHLVRRRGQEARLRCSPMKGHSHVYWYRQLPEEGLKFMVYLQKENIIDESGMPKERFSAEFPKEGPSILRIQQVVRGDSAAYFCASSPLITGANEQYFGPGTRLTVT.

As for this clone: The same CDR3 can be traced to other DNA sequences in this sample. The genes are TRBV2 and TRBJ2-5; D may be TRBD2 (5 bases). Trimming removed 3 bases from V and 2 bases from J, with 10 bases in between. Germline CDR1 SNHLY, CDR2 FYNNEI. The CDR3 sequence is 14 residues long. The CDR3 here is CASSDRTGQETQYF. CDR3 sequence (DNA): TGTGCCAGCAGTGATAGGACGGGGCAAGAGACCCAGTACTTC.

This clone was detected only once. The V and J genes are TRBV4-1 and TRBJ2-2; 9 positions match TRBD2. V was pared by 5 bases and J by 4 bases, with 8 bases of the junction left unmatched. Germline V gene sequence: CDR1 MGHRA, CDR2 YSYEKL. The CDR3 loop spans 16 amino acids. For the CDR3, the DNA is TGCGCCAGCAGCTGGGCGGGGGGGGCCGCCACCGGGGAGCTGTTTTTT. Its translation: CASSWAGGAATGELFF.

This chain joins TRBV7-6 and TRBJ1-1; TRBD1 agrees at 7 bases. The CDR3 runs 14 residues. With 5 bases clipped from V and 4 bases from J, the junction kept 7 bases outside the gene matches. The germline V gene has CDR1 SGHVS and CDR2 FNYEAQ. CDR3 protein: CASSLQTGPTEAFF. The DNA of the CDR3 is TGTGCCAGCAGCCTACAGACAGGGCCCACTGAAGCTTTCTTT. Full variable domain (rest looked up from reference TRBV7-6 and TRBJ1-1): GAGVSQSPRYKVTKRGQDVALRCDPISGHVSLYWYRQALGQGPEFLTYFNYEAQQDKSGLPNDRFSAERPEGSISTLTIQRTEQRDSAMYRCASSLQTGPTEAFFGQGTRLTVV.

The chain carries TRBV6-1 and TRBJ2-1; 8 bases are shared with TRBD1. Germline V lookup: CDR1 MNHNS, CDR2 SASEGT. The junction had 5 bases not matched to a gene; V was cut back by 2 bases and J by 5 bases. This CDR3 is built from 15 residues. CDR3 DNA: TGTGCCAGCAGTGAACGGACAGGGCGGAACAATGAGCAGTTCTTC. Amino acids: CASSERTGRNNEQFF.

The chain links TRBV5-1 to TRBJ1-1; D unresolved. Trimming stripped 5 bases from V and 3 bases from J, with 20 bases between. Germline V gives CDR1 SGHRS, CDR2 YFSETQ. This CDR3 is 16 amino acids long. The CDR3 region is CASRTRNYGSDTEAFF. CDR3 bases: TGCGCCAGCAGAACCCGAAATTACGGGTCGGACACTGAAGCTTTCTTT.

The rearrangement uses TRBV5-1 and TRBJ2-1; a possible D gene is TRBD2 (5 bases). Looked up from germline, CDR1 is SGHRS and CDR2 is YFSETQ. The CDR3 has 15 amino acids. Trimming removed 0 bases from V and 11 bases from J, with 18 bases in between. CDR3 nucleotides: TGCGCCAGCAGCTTGGAAGCGACAACACCGGGAAAGCAGTTCTTC. Residues: CASSLEATTPGKQFF.

The chain is built from TRBV27 and TRBJ2-7, with 10 bases that match TRBD1. The CDR3 spans 17 residues. Trimming cost V 0 bases and J 7 bases; bases outside gene matches: 12. Germline loops: CDR1 MNHEY, CDR2 SMNVEV (reference sequence). The CDR3 bases are TGTGCCAGCAGTTTATCTGCGCGGGGACAGGGGTTGATGGAGCAGTACTTC. This codes for CASSLSARGQGLMEQYF.

The V and J genes are TRBV2 and TRBJ2-7, with a possible D match to TRBD2 (5 bases). Trimming took 0 bases from V and 2 from J, leaving 11 bases between them. The CDR3 contains 15 residues. Germline assignment: CDR1 SNHLY and CDR2 FYNNEI. CDR3 sequence reads: CASSEALPSPYEQYF. The CDR3 DNA is TGTGCCAGCAGTGAAGCTCTACCTAGCCCCTACGAGCAGTACTTC.

In its sample, this clone was seen a few times. The chain couples TRBV1 to TRBJ1-5. TRBV1 has pseudogene status. CDR3 size: 16 residues. CDR3 nucleotides: TGCACCAGCAGCCGCGGGACGGTTTATAGCAATCAGCCCCAGCATTTT. It is translated as CTSSRGTVYSNQPQHF.

The V gene is TRBV2, the J gene TRBJ1-6, with D possibly TRBD1 on 6 matching bases. Germline assignment: CDR1 SNHLY and CDR2 FYNNEI. There are 14 residues in the CDR3. Trimming left V 3 bases short and J 10 bases short, with 13 bases between. CDR3: CASSDWTEPSPLHF. CDR3 coding DNA: TGTGCCAGCAGTGATTGGACAGAACCCTCACCCCTCCACTTT.

The rearrangement joins TRBV7-3 to TRBJ2-2; TRBD1 might be the D (5 bases). CDR3 length: 15 amino acids. V lost 5 bases, J lost 1 base, and 11 bases lay in between. From germline, CDR1 is SGHTA and CDR2 FQGTGA. The CDR3 sequence is CASSPPGQNTGELFF. The CDR3 coding sequence is TGTGCCAGCAGCCCCCCCGGACAGAACACCGGGGAGCTGTTTTTT.

The V call is TRBV29-1, the J call TRBJ2-5, with D uncertain. This CDR3 has 14 amino acids. The V end was cut by 7 bases, the J end by 4 bases, with 19 bases between. CDR1 SQVTM and CDR2 ANQGSEA come from the germline V gene. CDR3 bases: TGCAGCGCCCCCCCCCTGGGTCCAGGAGAGACCCAGTACTTC. This encodes CSAPPLGPGETQYF. The full variable domain, completed using reference TRBV29-1 and TRBJ2-5, is SAVISQKPSRDICQRGTSLTIQCQVDSQVTMMFWYRQQPGQSLTLIATANQGSEATYESGFVIDKFPISRPNLTFSTLTVSNMSPEDSSIYLCSAPPLGPGETQYFGPGTRLLVL.

V is TRBV30 and J is TRBJ1-2; 7 bases line up with TRBD1. Trimming cost V 7 bases and J 2 bases; bases outside gene matches: 7. The CDR3 is made up of 13 amino acids. Germline lookup yields CDR1 GTSNPN and CDR2 SVGIG (reference sequence). In DNA form, the CDR3 reads TGTGCCTCCACACCGACAGGGAACTATGGCTACACCTTC. Encoded protein: CASTPTGNYGYTF. The variable domain in full, with the rest retrieved from reference TRBV30 and TRBJ1-2, is SQTIHQWPATLVQPVGSPLSLECTVEGTSNPNLYWYRQAAGRGLQLLFYSVGIGQISSEVPQNLSASRPQDRQFILSSKKLLLSDSGFYLCASTPTGNYGYTFGSGTRLTVV.

The rearrangement uses TRBV27 and TRBJ2-3; TRBD2 is a possible D gene (5 bases). V lost 6 bases to trimming and J lost 0 bases, with 13 bases between them. The CDR3 covers 15 residues. The germline V gene encodes CDR1 MNHEY and CDR2 SMNVEV (reference sequence). CDR3 bases: TGTGCCAGCAGGCCTAGCTACTCTAGCACAGATACGCAGTATTTT. Its protein is CASRPSYSSTDTQYF.

This clone is a singleton in its sample. The chain uses TRBV4-1 and TRBJ2-2, with D possibly TRBD1 on 7 matching bases. The CDR3 has 16 residues. The V gene lost 4 bases and the J gene lost 0 bases, with 12 bases spanning the gap. Germline CDR1 reads MGHRA; CDR2 reads YSYEKL. CDR3 loop: CASSRQGGPNTGELFF. The CDR3 DNA follows: TGCGCCAGCAGCCGCCAGGGGGGACCGAACACCGGGGAGCTGTTTTTT.